Below are 20 T cell receptor beta chains sequenced from a single sample in a study of spatial heterogeneity in lung cancer. Study-level results: Expanded intratumoral alpha and beta TCR counts tracked tumor mutation counts.

Using its own MiXCR run on the 5' RACE reads, TCRdb lists one record per CDR3 protein. The sample contains some 16,000 distinct CDR3 sequences, roughly 7% of which appear only once. What these receptors recognize is not known. Sample time point: sample taken at primary tumor resection. The sample in question was lung tumor tissue, obtained at surgery. The origin of the receptors is a female donor with early-stage non-small cell lung cancer.

By share of the sample, this clonotype is medium-sized. With the library built for alpha chains, this beta chain is off target and its frequency is not meaningful. This chain uses TRBV5-1 with TRBJ2-3; D assignment may be TRBD1 or TRBD2 (6 bases each). CDR1 SGHRS and CDR2 YFSETQ come from the germline V gene. V was shortened by 1 base and J by 0 bases, with 9 bases between the two germline ends. There are 15 residues in the CDR3. CDR3 residues: CASSLRGVSTDTQYF. CDR3 nucleotides: TGCGCCAGCAGCTTGAGGGGGGTGAGCACAGATACGCAGTATTTT.

This clonotype has a count of ten or more. For a library built for alpha chains, this beta chain is a stray read; little rests on its size. The V gene is TRBV7-9, the J gene TRBJ1-2, with D unresolved. Between the trimmed V and J ends, which lost 1 base and 4 bases, there was a span of 10 bases. Germline V gene data show CDR1 as SEHNR and CDR2 as FQNEAQ (reference sequence). This CDR3 has 14 residues. The DNA for the CDR3 is TGTGCCAGCAGCTTAGTCAGTGAAAGCTATGGCTACACCTTC. Translated: CASSLVSESYGYTF.

As to this clonotype: Because the library targeted alpha chains, this beta chain is an off-target read whose size means little. The CDR3 spells CASSLEGRGYTF. The CDR3 bases are TGCGCCAGCAGCCTAGAAGGGCGCGGCTACACCTTC. This chain links TRBV4-1 with TRBJ1-2; D remains ambiguous. The germline V gene has CDR1 MGHRA and CDR2 YSYEKL. The V gene lost 4 bases and the J gene lost 8 bases, with 11 bases spanning the gap. CDR3 length: 12 residues.

About this clonotype itself: This beta chain lies outside the target of a library built for alpha chains; its clone size means little. The chain joins TRBV6-6 to TRBJ2-7; no definite D call. With 2 bases removed from V and 6 bases from J, the gap between germline ends came to 8 bases. The CDR3 extends over 12 amino acids. Germline-derived CDR1 and CDR2 are MNHNY and SVGAGI (reference sequence). This CDR3 is CASSYTSGEQYF. CDR3 in DNA: TGTGCCAGCAGTTACACCTCGGGCGAGCAGTACTTC.

Ten or more counts support this clonotype. For a library built for alpha chains, this beta chain is a stray read; little rests on its size. J is TRBJ1-2 and V is TRBV4-1; possibly TRBD1 for D (6 bases). V was cut by 3 bases and J by 1 base, with 12 bases left in between. The CDR3 is made up of 15 amino acids. CDR1 and CDR2 (germline): MGHRA, YSYEKL. The CDR3 region has the DNA TGCGCCAGCAGCCAGGCCGGGACACTTAACTATGGCTACACCTTC. Its protein product is CASSQAGTLNYGYTF.

This clonotype was picked up many times. This beta chain is off target for a library built for alpha chains, so its abundance means little. The chain joins TRBV21-1 to TRBJ2-2; the table's D call, TRBD1, has no DNA check behind it. TRBV21-1 is labeled a pseudogene. The CDR3 extends over 14 amino acids. The CDR3: CARTLDTATGELFF. DNA of the CDR3: TGTGCCAGAACATTGGACACTGCAACCGGGGAGCTGTTTTTT.

This clonotype showed up many times. The library was designed around alpha chains, so this beta chain is a stray read whose abundance carries little weight. This rearrangement joins TRBV20-1 to TRBJ2-7; no reliable D call. This CDR3 region has 14 residues. The V and J ends lost 5 bases and 2 bases respectively, with 16 bases between them. CDR1 is DFQATT and CDR2 is SNEGSKA in the germline V gene (reference sequence). CDR3 protein: CSASGPYPPYEQYF. The DNA of the CDR3 is TGCAGTGCTTCAGGCCCTTACCCCCCCTACGAGCAGTACTTC.

This clonotype was picked up many times. A library prepared for alpha chains yielded this beta chain as an off-target read; its size is of little meaning. The chain uses TRBV7-8 and TRBJ2-5; D gene uncertain. Trimming left V 4 bases short and J 1 base short, with 10 bases between. CDR3 length: 14 amino acids. Germline CDR1 reads SGHVS; CDR2 reads FQNEAQ. The CDR3 protein is CASSSRWSQETQYF. CDR3 DNA: TGTGCCAGCAGCTCCAGGTGGAGCCAAGAGACCCAGTACTTC.

This clonotype was detected many times. With the library built for alpha chains, this beta chain is off target and its frequency is not meaningful. The chain links TRBV3-1 to TRBJ2-5; D is possibly TRBD2 (5 bases). The length of the CDR3 is 14 residues. V dropped 3 bases and J dropped 1 base, with 9 bases sitting between them. The germline V gene has CDR1 LGHDT and CDR2 YNNKEL (reference sequence). CDR3 loop: CASSHRRGQETQYF. CDR3 coding DNA: TGTGCCAGCAGCCACCGACGGGGCCAAGAGACCCAGTACTTC.

By share of the sample, this clonotype is medium-sized. This beta chain came through as a stray read in a library set up for alpha chains, and its size says little. V usage is TRBV20-1 and J usage is TRBJ2-5, with a weak D call TRBD2 (5 bases). Trimming left V 5 bases short and J 1 base short, with 14 bases between. Germline lookup yields CDR1 DFQATT and CDR2 SNEGSKA (reference sequence). The CDR3 spans 14 residues. The CDR3 sequence: CSAFEDFLQETQYF. The CDR3 region has the DNA TGCAGTGCTTTCGAGGACTTCCTCCAAGAGACCCAGTACTTC.

This clonotype has ten or more counts. Little can be read into the size of this beta chain, an off-target read in a library designed for alpha chains. The chain combines TRBV11-2 with TRBJ1-2; TRBD1 is a possible D gene (6 bases). The ends were cut back, 1 base at V and 8 bases at J, with 11 bases in the middle. This CDR3 is 13 amino acids long. CDR1 and CDR2 from the germline V gene are SGHAT and FQNNGV. Here the CDR3 DNA reads TGTGCCAGCAGCTTAGGGGGGGCTTTAGGCTACACCTTC. As protein: CASSLGGALGYTF.

This clonotype showed up many times. In a library made to pick up alpha chains, this beta chain is a stray read with a size that means little. This sequence joins TRBV29-1 and TRBJ2-6; possibly TRBD2 for D (5 bases). CDR1 SQVTM and CDR2 ANQGSEA come from the germline V gene. The CDR3 contains 14 residues. Trimming removed 4 bases from V and 2 bases from J, with 9 bases in between. CDR3 loop: CSVAERAGANVLTF. As DNA, the CDR3 is TGCAGCGTTGCAGAGAGGGCTGGGGCCAACGTCCTGACTTTC. The entire variable domain, with the rest obtained from reference TRBV29-1 and TRBJ2-6, is as follows: SAVISQKPSRDICQRGTSLTIQCQVDSQVTMMFWYRQQPGQSLTLIATANQGSEATYESGFVIDKFPISRPNLTFSTLTVSNMSPEDSSIYLCSVAERAGANVLTFGAGSRLTVL.

This clonotype was observed many times. With the library built for alpha chains, this beta chain is off target and its frequency is not meaningful. The CDR3 DNA reads TGCGCCAGCAGCCCGGACAGGGCTTACGAGCAGTACTTC. Amino acids: CASSPDRAYEQYF. The chain has TRBV5-1 and TRBJ2-7; 8 nucleotides match TRBD1. Germline CDR1 SGHRS, CDR2 YFSETQ. The CDR3 runs 13 residues. V lost 4 bases to trimming and J lost 4 bases; unmatched junction nucleotides: 4.

This clonotype was detected many times. This beta chain represents an off-target read in a library built for alpha chains; its size is of limited meaning. The J gene is TRBJ1-1, the V gene TRBV12-3 or TRBV12-4; D is undetermined. The CDR3 is 14 residues long. Trimming left V 4 bases short and J 14 bases short, with 23 bases between. CDR3 nucleotides: TGTGCCAGCAGTTCGACAATGCTCTGGAGGGAGAAGTTCTTT. Amino acids: CASSSTMLWREKFF.

This clonotype was observed at least ten times. A library prepared for alpha chains yielded this beta chain as an off-target read; its size is of little meaning. This chain uses TRBV5-1 with TRBJ1-2; no definite D call. V was pared by 4 bases and J by 4 bases, with 11 bases between. Germline-derived CDR1 and CDR2 are SGHRS and YFSETQ. CDR3 length equals 13 residues. CDR3 amino acids: CASSTPTTYGYTF. The CDR3 region has the DNA TGCGCCAGCAGCACCCCCACGACCTATGGCTACACCTTC.

As regards this clonotype: Because this beta chain is a stray read in a library intended to capture alpha chains, its abundance should not be given much weight. The chain employs TRBV20-1 and TRBJ2-1, with 7 bases aligning to TRBD1. The CDR3 has 16 amino acids. Germline values: CDR1 DFQATT, CDR2 SNEGSKA (reference sequence). Trimming at V came to 3 bases and at J to 7 bases, leaving 15 bases not matched to a gene. The CDR3 region has the DNA TGCAGTGCTAGCACCTATGGACAGGAAGATTGGAATGAGCAGTTCTTC. Translating it yields CSASTYGQEDWNEQFF.

This clonotype has ten or more counts. This beta chain turned up in a library designed for alpha chains; as an off-target read, its abundance says little. The chain recombines TRBV9 with TRBJ1-1; perhaps TRBD1 as D (5 bases). V was trimmed by 0 bases and J by 5 bases, leaving 11 bases between them. Germline V CDR1 and CDR2: SGDLS, YYNGEE. This CDR3 comprises 14 residues. The DNA for the CDR3 is TGTGCCAGCAGCGTAGTCGGGGGTGAAACTGAAGCTTTCTTT. Protein product: CASSVVGGETEAFF. The full variable domain, its missing parts supplied by reference TRBV9 and TRBJ1-1, is DSGVTQTPKHLITATGQRVTLRCSPRSGDLSVYWYQQSLDQGLQFLIQYYNGEERAKGNILERFSAQQFPDLHSELNLSSLELGDSALYFCASSVVGGETEAFFGQGTRLTVV.

The table lists this clonotype with many counts. The library was prepared for alpha chains; this beta chain is a stray read, so its frequency means little. The rearrangement links TRBV28 to TRBJ1-1, with D perhaps TRBD1 (6 bases). V was trimmed by 2 bases and J by 4 bases, leaving 8 bases between them. Germline loops: CDR1 MDHEN, CDR2 SYDVKM. The CDR3 extends over 13 amino acids. DNA of the CDR3: TGTGCCAGCAGTTTACCAGGGGCCACTGAAGCTTTCTTT. It codes for CASSLPGATEAFF.

In its sample, this clonotype was seen many times. Found in a library prepared for alpha chains, this beta chain is an off-target read, and its abundance has little meaning. This rearrangement joins TRBV7-2 to TRBJ2-5; D perhaps matches TRBD1 (5 bases). Trimming cost V 5 bases and J 5 bases, with 15 bases left between them. The germline gives CDR1 SGHTA, CDR2 FQGNSA. The CDR3 consists of 14 residues. CDR3 nucleotide sequence: TGTGCCAGCAGCACCGTAGGGGTTGGGGAGACCCAGTACTTC. It is translated as CASSTVGVGETQYF.

This clonotype was seen ten or more times. Little can be read into the size of this beta chain, an off-target read in a library designed for alpha chains. J is TRBJ2-1 and V is TRBV20-1; the D gene is possibly TRBD2 (6 bases). Between the trimmed V and J ends, which lost 0 bases and 0 bases, there was a span of 12 bases. Germline assignment: CDR1 DFQATT and CDR2 SNEGSKA (reference sequence). The CDR3 runs 16 residues. CDR3 sequence (DNA): TGCAGTGCTAGAGATAATGCGGGGAACTCCTACAATGAGCAGTTCTTC. Translating it yields CSARDNAGNSYNEQFF.